One sample yielded the 6 T cell receptor beta chains listed below, sequenced in a study of read filtering for tumor transcriptome and immune sequencing (dated by TCRdb to 2018 to 2021). Sequenced using an Illumina HiSeq 4000. The Immunoverse kit was used to build TCR libraries from roughly 370 ng RNA, with molecular barcoded adaptors covering alpha/delta and beta/gamma chains. The public reads were reprocessed in TCRdb via fastp at Q25 and MiXCR, keeping in-frame beta chains. Rows are combined by CDR3 protein, so each entry shows the most common genes and DNA. The table for this sample lists about 63,000 distinct CDR3 sequences; around 13% of them were counted only once. 40% to 55% of the sample belongs to the ten largest clones. Sequenced material: a population of CD138-negative cells sorted from bone marrow. Taken with the paper, the label for cell subset or site translates to: bone marrow mononuclear cells depleted of CD138+ plasma/myeloma cells by negative magnetic selection. The origin of the receptors is a donor aged 40 or over with multiple myeloma.

This clonotype was seen more than once but under ten times. This chain joins TRBV6-2 or TRBV6-3 and TRBJ1-1; D may be TRBD1 (6 bases). Trimming took off 5 bases at V and 3 bases at J, with 13 bases between the two ends. The V gene's germline CDR1 is MNHEY and CDR2 SVGEGT. This CDR3 has 14 residues. CDR3 sequence reads: CASSTDRIYTEAFF. In nucleotides, the CDR3 is TGTGCCAGCAGTACAGACAGGATTTACACTGAAGCTTTCTTT.

This clonotype was picked up many times. The gene calls are TRBV7-9 and TRBJ2-5; D possibly corresponds to TRBD1 (6 bases). The CDR3 totals 15 residues. Germline-derived CDR1 and CDR2 are SEHNR and FQNEAQ (reference sequence). Trimming shortened V by 5 bases and J by 5 bases, and 18 bases separated the two germline ends. CDR3: CASSPPGQIRETQYF. The CDR3 nucleotides are TGTGCCAGCAGCCCTCCGGGACAAATCAGGGAGACCCAGTACTTC. Combining the CDR3 with reference TRBV7-9 and TRBJ2-5 gives the whole variable domain DTGVSQNPRHKITKRGQNVTFRCDPISEHNRLYWYRQTLGQGPEFLTYFQNEAQLEKSRLLSDRFSAERPKGSFSTLEIQRTEQGDSAMYLCASSPPGQIRETQYFGPGTRLLVL.

This clonotype was observed at least ten times. The chain uses TRBV7-8 and TRBJ1-1, with TRBD1 as a possible D gene (6 bases). V shed 1 base and J shed 0 bases, with 9 bases lying between them. This CDR3 region has 15 residues. CDR1 is SGHVS and CDR2 is FQNEAQ in the germline V gene. For the CDR3, the DNA is TGTGCCAGCAGCTTAGGTACAGGGATGAACACTGAAGCTTTCTTT. This gives the protein CASSLGTGMNTEAFF.

This clonotype was counted at least ten times. This rearrangement joins TRBV20-1 to TRBJ1-5; possibly TRBD1 for D (6 bases). V dropped 3 bases and J dropped 6 bases, with 18 bases sitting between them. This CDR3 region has 15 residues. Germline lookup yields CDR1 DFQATT and CDR2 SNEGSKA (reference sequence). CDR3 nucleotide sequence: TGCAGTGCTAGTTTTCTTAGGGGGAAAGGTCAGCCCCAGCATTTT. Translation: CSASFLRGKGQPQHF.

Many counts were recorded for this clonotype. The gene calls are TRBV29-1 and TRBJ1-1; TRBD1 aligns across 8 bases. With 7 bases clipped from V and 5 bases from J, the junction kept 9 bases outside the gene matches. CDR3 length: 13 amino acids. Germline V gene sequence: CDR1 SQVTM, CDR2 ANQGSEA. CDR3 protein: CSEKTGEGTEAFF. The CDR3 coding sequence is TGCAGCGAGAAGACAGGGGAGGGGACTGAAGCTTTCTTT.

Many counts were recorded for this clonotype. This sequence joins TRBV6-6 and TRBJ2-1; D possibly uses TRBD1 or TRBD2 (5 bases each). Trimming removed 7 bases from V and 10 bases from J, with 17 bases in between. This CDR3 spans 13 amino acids. CDR1 and CDR2 (germline): MNHNY, SVGAGI (reference sequence). The CDR3 loop is CASTPRGPQEQFF. The CDR3 DNA reads as TGTGCCAGCACCCCGAGGGGTCCCCAGGAGCAGTTCTTC.